These 17 T cell receptor beta chains share one sample of origin, sequenced in a study of T-cell memory formation after mild COVID-19. Using its own MiXCR run on the 5' RACE reads, TCRdb lists one record per CDR3 protein. Found here are about 270,000 distinct CDR3 sequences, 16% of them singletons; the top ten hold around a fifth. Material: PBMCs or a T cell subset sorted from them (not recorded which). All receptors come from a man between 18 and 29 years old who had mild COVID-19 (a few samples of this study predate the infection). Cell type and time point are not known.

V gene TRBV12-3 or TRBV12-4 combines with J gene TRBJ2-1; a possible D gene is TRBD2 (6 bases). Between the trimmed V and J ends, which lost 6 bases and 13 bases, there was a span of 13 bases. This CDR3 has 11 residues. The CDR3 spells CASSPGLPQFF. CDR3 sequence (DNA): TGTGCCAGCAGCCCAGGACTACCACAGTTCTTC.

This clonotype was seen more than once but under ten times. CDR3 nucleotide sequence: TGCGCCAGCAGCTTGGAATTGGGGGCCGGTTCACCCCTCCACTTT. Residues: CASSLELGAGSPLHF. The rearrangement uses TRBV5-1 and TRBJ1-6; tentative D call: TRBD1 (6 bases). From germline, CDR1 is SGHRS and CDR2 YFSETQ. The CDR3 extends over 15 amino acids. Between the trimmed V and J ends, which lost 0 bases and 9 bases, there was a span of 13 bases.

This clonotype was seen a few times. CDR3 sequence (DNA): TGCGCCAGCAGCTTTCCCTCCGGGGAGGGCCGCAAGTTCTTC. This gives the protein CASSFPSGEGRKFF. The chain has TRBV5-1 and TRBJ2-1; 7 bases match TRBD2. The V gene's germline CDR1 is SGHRS and CDR2 YFSETQ. Trimming took 2 bases from V and 14 from J; bases not matched to a gene: 13. The CDR3 is 14 amino acids.

The rearrangement links TRBV28 to TRBJ2-3; D gene ambiguous. Germline CDR1 reads MDHEN; CDR2 reads SYDVKM. The CDR3 sequence is 15 residues long. V lost 5 bases and J 6 bases, leaving 18 bases between the germline ends. CDR3 in amino acids: CASSPRTVGSDTQYF. For the CDR3, the DNA is TGTGCCAGCAGTCCTCGGACGGTCGGGTCCGATACGCAGTATTTT.

The V gene is TRBV18, the J gene TRBJ2-1; 7 positions match TRBD1. The ends lost 3 bases at V and 5 bases at J; junction bases unmatched: 4. The length of the CDR3 is 14 residues. Per the germline V gene, CDR1 is KGHSH and CDR2 is LQKENI. DNA for the CDR3: TGTGCCAGCTCACCCGACAGGGTCCACAATGAGCAGTTCTTC. Translation: CASSPDRVHNEQFF.

There are a few counts of this clonotype. This chain joins TRBV10-2 and TRBJ2-2; perhaps D is TRBD1 or TRBD2 (5 bases each). Germline V gene lookup returns CDR1 WSHSY and CDR2 SAAADI. V was pared by 8 bases and J by 5 bases, with 9 bases between. The CDR3 runs to 12 residues. As DNA, the CDR3 is TGCGCCAGCGGGGGTGTAACCGGGGAGCTGTTTTTT. Translated, it gives CASGGVTGELFF.

This chain connects TRBV10-3 to TRBJ2-5; maybe TRBD2 (6 bases). The V gene lost 6 bases and the J gene lost 5 bases, with 13 bases spanning the gap. Per germline, CDR1 ENHRY and CDR2 SYGVKD. The CDR3 length is 13 residues. CDR3 protein: CAIRGAGGETQYF. In DNA, the CDR3 is TGTGCCATCAGGGGTGCAGGAGGGGAGACCCAGTACTTC.

The rearrangement links TRBV28 to TRBJ2-3; 7 nucleotides line up with TRBD2. The germline V gene encodes CDR1 MDHEN and CDR2 SYDVKM. CDR3 size: 15 residues. Trimming removed 7 bases from V and 0 bases from J; junction bases left unmatched: 7. For the CDR3, the DNA is TGTGCCAGCACCATCGGGACTATAAGCACAGATACGCAGTATTTT. It translates to CASTIGTISTDTQYF.

Ten or more counts support this clonotype. This rearrangement joins TRBV4-2 to TRBJ2-3; 9 bases map to TRBD2. J gave up 6 bases and V 2 bases, and 9 bases lay outside the gene matches. The CDR3 is 16 amino acids. Germline assignment: CDR1 LGHNA and CDR2 YNFKEQ. The CDR3 region has the DNA TGTGCCAGCAGCCAACTGAGCGGGGGGCCATCCGATACGCAGTATTTT. Translation: CASSQLSGGPSDTQYF.

This sequence joins TRBV6-2 or TRBV6-3 and TRBJ2-3; D remains unclear. V lost 2 bases to trimming and J lost 3 bases, with 6 bases between them. Germline values: CDR1 MNHEY, CDR2 SVGEGT. The CDR3 is 13 residues long. CDR3 region: CASSYTRTDTQYF. For the CDR3, the DNA is TGTGCCAGCAGTTACACCAGGACAGATACGCAGTATTTT.

This chain connects TRBV4-2 to TRBJ2-7; 8 bases map to TRBD1. The CDR3 runs to 15 residues. Germline-derived CDR1 and CDR2 are LGHNA and YNFKEQ. J gave up 2 bases and V 4 bases, and 7 bases lay outside the gene matches. CDR3 nucleotide sequence: TGTGCCAGCAGCCCCCCCGGACAGGGAGCCTACGAGCAGTACTTC. Amino acid sequence: CASSPPGQGAYEQYF.

The V gene is TRBV6-5, the J gene TRBJ2-3; unclear D gene. The V end lost 2 bases, the J end lost 1 base, and 7 bases lay between the germline ends. The CDR3 runs to 14 residues. The V gene's germline CDR1 is MNHEY and CDR2 SVGAGI. The CDR3 coding sequence is TGTGCCAGCAGTTACCGGGCTGGCACAGATACGCAGTATTTT. This codes for CASSYRAGTDTQYF.

The chain carries TRBV7-9 and TRBJ1-2; 11 bases are shared with TRBD1. Germline assignment: CDR1 SEHNR and CDR2 FQNEAQ (reference sequence). This CDR3 is built from 16 residues. With V trimmed by 0 bases and J by 7 bases, 7 bases remained unmatched. Here the CDR3 DNA reads TGTGCCAGCAGCTTAGCAAGGACAGGGGGCTTGAGTGGCTACACCTTC. This codes for CASSLARTGGLSGYTF.

This sequence joins TRBV6-2 or TRBV6-3 and TRBJ1-5; 10 positions agree with TRBD1. With 5 bases clipped from V and 11 bases from J, the junction kept 6 bases outside the gene matches. Germline V gene lookup returns CDR1 MNHEY and CDR2 SVGEGT. This CDR3 is 13 amino acids long. In nucleotides, the CDR3 is TGTGCCAGCAGTCCCAGGGACAGGGGCGCCCAGCATTTT. Protein product: CASSPRDRGAQHF.

CDR3 bases: TGTGCCACCAGTGATTCTAGGGGATCGGGAAACATTCAGTACTTC. This encodes CATSDSRGSGNIQYF. The chain uses TRBV24-1 and TRBJ2-4; a weak D match, TRBD1 (5 bases). Trimming left V 2 bases short and J 6 bases short, with 13 bases between. Per germline, CDR1 KGHDR and CDR2 SFDVKD. CDR3 length: 15 residues.

The chain is built from TRBV5-1 and TRBJ2-3, with TRBD2 matching 9 bases. This CDR3 has 16 amino acids. The germline V gene encodes CDR1 SGHRS and CDR2 YFSETQ. V was clipped by 7 bases and J by 2 bases; unmatched bases: 11. The CDR3 sequence is CASYRTGTSNTDTQYF. The CDR3 region has the DNA TGCGCCAGCTACCGCACCGGGACTAGCAACACAGATACGCAGTATTTT.

This rearrangement joins TRBV5-1 to TRBJ2-7; a possible D gene is TRBD2 (8 bases). CDR3 length: 18 residues. Trimming pared 3 bases from V and 6 bases from J, leaving 28 bases between. Germline loops: CDR1 SGHRS, CDR2 YFSETQ. CDR3 coding DNA: TGCGCCAGCAGCTCGTCGGGACAGACGATTTTACGGGAGGGCGAGCAGTACTTC. Translated: CASSSSGQTILREGEQYF.